The clone carrying this TCR beta chain was recorded a few times. Its specificity is unknown. TCRdb's copy holds only in-frame clones and misses some; the assay was immunoSEQ multiplex PCR. This repertoire shows tens of thousands of clones, around 93% found once; its top ten account for about 12%. The CDR3 is made up of 11 amino acids. After removal of 8 bases from V and 3 bases from J, the junction contained 1 base not matched to a gene. Germline V lookup: CDR1 WSHSY, CDR2 SAAADI. The data were obtained in a study of T cells in tuberculosis. Across the whole study: A South African cohort included IGRA-negative adolescents, latently infected IGRA-positive adolescents and adults with active tuberculosis.

General observations from the study: A GMM-specific repertoire classifier reached about 90% accuracy, AUROC over 0.85. Shorter CDR3-alpha in active tuberculosis partly drove smaller distances.

The sample comprised PBMCs. This receptor was identified in a donor aged 10 to 29 with latent tuberculosis or without tuberculosis infection. Some clones in this sample may be carry-over from other donors' samples. The rearrangement uses TRBV10-2 and TRBJ2-7; 7 positions match TRBD2. The CDR3 DNA reads as TGCGCCAGCTCGGGGGGCTACGAGCAGTACGTC. Protein sequence: CASSGGYEQYV.